This TCR beta chain is from a study of blood T cells in healthy people across ages (dated by TCRdb to about 2015). Study-level background: In model experiments, roughly one uniquely barcoded TCR beta cDNA molecule per two T cells was captured by template switching. To track age-related changes in TCR beta repertoire diversity, the study relied on deep sequencing normalized with unique cDNA molecular identifiers. The donors were divided into four age groups: young (average about 16 years), middle-aged (approximately 39), aged (about 62) and long-lived (approximately 74). To avoid experimental bias, donors of different ages were distributed randomly across sequencing lanes. For two donors (one aged 18 to 30 and one aged 80 or older), the study analyzed two additional independent replicas of 1 million unique cDNA reads from the same blood draw.

Comment on this clonotype: Its antigen specificity is not known. No clone much larger than this one lies a single base away; base qualities are absent.

Donors were under 40 systemically healthy Caucasian individuals from Russia aged about 6 to 100 years. Approximately 9.7 milliliters of peripheral blood were drawn from each donor into EDTA-treated Vacutainer tubes. Ficoll-Paque density-gradient centrifugation was used to isolate PBMCs, with at least 6 million obtained per sample. Total RNA, at least 6 micrograms per sample, was extracted from PBMCs with Trizol reagent. For every donor, an aliquot of PBMCs went through flow cytometry to measure the percentages of naive CD45RAhigh/CD27high T cells. The CDR3 starts with the cysteine, ends with the phenylalanine, and has 13 residues. The DNA shown is the 39-base CDR3, in frame from base 1. From the germline V gene, CDR1 is SGHTA and CDR2 is FQGNSA. Between the V and J ends, shortened by 4 bases and 8 bases respectively, the junction contains 14 bases. The method behind the library was 5' RACE. The sequencer was an Illumina HiSeq 2500. A second PCR of about 6 to 12 cycles was performed with a sample-barcoded 5' primer and a J-beta primer mix. A unique molecular identifier was introduced onto each TCR beta cDNA molecule by a template-switch 5' adaptor carrying 12 random nucleotides. At least 3 million CDR3-containing paired-end reads were obtained from each sample. First-strand cDNA was synthesized from all RNA with the Mint cDNA synthesis kit, primed by a TRBC-specific oligonucleotide. After uracil-DNA glycosylase treatment, a first 18-cycle PCR used universal primers M1SS and BC2_uni_R on all cDNA. As for the authors' bioinformatics: Normalization of each sample was performed by random selection of 1 million high-quality reads, each carrying a distinct molecular identifier. Instead of being binned into consensus sequences, reads that shared molecular identifiers were thrown out. CDR3 identification, clonotype clustering and error correction used MiTCR with a Q25 quality threshold and the strictest error-elimination algorithm. A nonparametric unseen species model using Euler transformation provided a lower-bound estimate of total TCR beta diversity. TCRdb reran the public reads through fastp at Q25 and MiXCR, keeping productive beta chains. Each CDR3 protein appears once, grouped with its most common genes and DNA. The V and J calls were determined by TCRdb, not by the authors. The sample contains about 640,000 distinct CDR3 sequences, 58% of them found a single time. The ten largest make up over 35% of the sample.

Points the paper makes about the study in general: A strong correlation was found between observed TCR beta diversity and the percentage of naive T cells measured by flow cytometry. Total diversity estimates from one million sequenced T cells were considered lower bounds and underestimates. Because profiling used bulk unsorted PBMCs, naive and antigen-experienced compartments could not be compared conclusively. As age increased, observed TCR beta diversity per million T cells dropped in a roughly linear way, and a significant reduction was already evident by age 40. Because donor CMV infection status was unknown, age-related changes in expanded clonotypes were potentially confounded. Compared with the aged group, the long-lived group had more naive CD4+ T cells, fewer expanded clones and increased TCR diversity, a pattern suggesting age selection.

The sequenced sample consisted of blood. The chain joins TRBV7-2 to TRBJ1-2; the D region possibly corresponds to TRBD1 (6 bases align). This TCR was sampled from a man between 60 and 75 years old in good health. This receptor carries the CDR3 CASSSPQGTGYTF. The sequenced DNA: TGTGCCAGCAGCTCCCCCCAGGGGACCGGCTACACCTTC.